This T cell receptor (beta chain) emerged from a study of regulatory T cells in long-lasting Graves disease. Study-wide background: Prior antithyroid drug treatment in newly diagnosed Graves' patients lasted under 3 months. Study outcomes and limitations: Persistent patients had a count of shared public clonotypes (approximately 3,000) that exceeded that of new patients (around 970).

Both iRepertoire HTBI primers and Arm-PCR of CDR3 regions were used to build the TCR beta libraries. Each CDR3 protein is one row after TCRdb ran MiXCR on the multiplex PCR reads. The data hold about 400,000 distinct CDR3 sequences, with roughly a sixth observed a single time. Time point here: newly diagnosed GD, antithyroid drugs for less than 3 months. Making the TCR library involved RNA that had been extracted from PBMCs. This clonotype was detected a few times. What it binds is unknown. The CDR3 spans 16 residues. Trimming removed 4 bases from V and 7 bases from J; junction bases left unmatched: 12. Germline CDR1 is MNHEY and CDR2 is SMNVEV (reference sequence).

The chain uses TRBV27 and TRBJ2-4, with TRBD1 identical over 8 bases. This clonotype originated in a female donor with Graves disease. Sequenced here: peripheral blood mononuclear cells (PBMCs), sampled at new diagnosis, from a patient treated with antithyroid drugs. The CDR3 protein is CASSSTRTGWSNIQYF. As DNA, the CDR3 is TGTGCCAGCAGTTCGACAAGGACAGGGTGGTCGAACATTCAGTACTTC.